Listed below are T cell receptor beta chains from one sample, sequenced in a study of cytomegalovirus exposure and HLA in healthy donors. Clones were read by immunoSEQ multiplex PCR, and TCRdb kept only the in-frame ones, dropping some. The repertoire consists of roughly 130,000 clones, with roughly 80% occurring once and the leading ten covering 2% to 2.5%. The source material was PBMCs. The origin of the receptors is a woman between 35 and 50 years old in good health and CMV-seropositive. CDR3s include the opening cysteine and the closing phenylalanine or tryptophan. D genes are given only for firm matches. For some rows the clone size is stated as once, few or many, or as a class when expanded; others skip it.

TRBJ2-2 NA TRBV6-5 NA CASSYAYFLNTGELFF TGTGCCAGCAGTTACGCGTACTTCCTGAACACCGGGGAGCTGTTTTTT
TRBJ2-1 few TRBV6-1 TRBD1 CASSASGTGSYNEQFF TGTGCCAGCAGTGCCTCCGGGACAGGGAGTTACAATGAGCAGTTCTTC
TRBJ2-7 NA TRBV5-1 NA CASSPGTSPTYEQYF TGCGCCAGCAGCCCGGGAACGAGCCCGACCTACGAGCAGTACTTC
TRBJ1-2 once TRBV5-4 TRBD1 CASSPAGQGTNGYTF TGTGCCAGCAGCCCCGCGGGACAGGGTACGAATGGCTACACCTTC
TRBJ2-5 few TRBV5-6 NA CASSLIQGGETQYF TGTGCCAGCAGCTTGATACAGGGCGGAGAGACCCAGTACTTC
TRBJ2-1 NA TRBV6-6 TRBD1 CASSYGTVYNERFF TGTGCCAGCAGTTACGGGACAGTCTACAATGAGCGGTTCTTC
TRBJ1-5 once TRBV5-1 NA CASSLGGGDQPQHF TGCGCCAGCAGCCTGGGCGGGGGAGATCAGCCCCAGCATTTT
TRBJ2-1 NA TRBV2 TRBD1 CASTSGVSGGLIF TGTGCCAGCACCTCTGGAGTGTCAGGGGGCTTGATCTTC
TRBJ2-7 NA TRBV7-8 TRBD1 CASSADRDYEQYF TGTGCCAGCAGCGCTGACAGGGACTACGAGCAGTACTTC
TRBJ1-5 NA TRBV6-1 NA CASSPGYGNQPQHF TGTGCCAGCAGCCCAGGGTACGGCAATCAGCCCCAGCATTTT
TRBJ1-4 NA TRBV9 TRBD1 CASSAGTGGKGGEKLFF TGTGCCAGCAGTGCCGGGACAGGGGGCAAGGGGGGCGAAAAACTGTTTTTT
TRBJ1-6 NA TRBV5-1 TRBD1 CASSQRQGRNSPLHF TGCGCCAGCAGCCAGAGACAGGGACGAAATTCACCCCTCCACTTT
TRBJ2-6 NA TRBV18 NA CASSLSRGIGPGANVLTF TGTGCCAGCTCACTCTCTAGGGGCATCGGACCTGGGGCCAACGTCCTGACTTTC
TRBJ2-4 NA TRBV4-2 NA CASSQETDGRVAKNIQYF TGTGCCAGCAGCCAAGAAACAGACGGCAGAGTGGCCAAAAACATTCAGTACTTC
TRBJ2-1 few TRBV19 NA CASSTAGLANSYNEQFF TGTGCCAGTAGTACCGCAGGGCTAGCGAACTCCTACAATGAGCAGTTCTTC
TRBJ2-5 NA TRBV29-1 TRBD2 CSVVIAGTQETQYF TGCAGCGTTGTGATAGCGGGAACCCAAGAGACCCAGTACTTC
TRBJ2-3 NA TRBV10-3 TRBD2 CAISEPLAGMGTVVTDTQYF TGTGCCATCAGTGAGCCGCTAGCGGGTATGGGAACAGTGGTCACAGATACGCAGTATTTT
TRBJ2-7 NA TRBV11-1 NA CASSLEQTRLHEQYF TGTGCCAGCAGTTTAGAGCAAACACGACTTCACGAGCAGTACTTC
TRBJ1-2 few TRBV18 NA CASSSQGLSGYTF TGTGCCAGCTCAAGTCAGGGTTTATCTGGCTACACCTTC
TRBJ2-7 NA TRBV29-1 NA CSVAVPPTQQYF TGCAGCGTCGCCGTGCCTCCTACGCAGCAGTACTTC
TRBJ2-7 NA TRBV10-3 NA CAISGGAGTSYEQYF TGTGCCATCAGTGGCGGGGCAGGGACCTCCTACGAGCAGTACTTC
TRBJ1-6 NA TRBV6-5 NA CASSPGQINSPLHF TGTGCCAGCAGCCCGGGACAAATCAACTCACCCCTCCACTTT
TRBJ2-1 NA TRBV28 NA CASSPGLARNEQFF TGTGCCAGCAGTCCCGGGCTAGCGAGGAATGAGCAGTTCTTC
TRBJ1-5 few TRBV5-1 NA CASSSGQNNQPQHF TGCGCCAGCAGCTCCGGACAGAACAATCAGCCCCAGCATTTT
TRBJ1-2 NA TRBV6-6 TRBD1 CASSSPSGQSYGYTF TGTGCCAGCAGCTCCCCTTCGGGACAGTCCTATGGCTACACCTTC
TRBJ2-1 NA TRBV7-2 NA CASSLAPGGGGNEQFF TGTGCCAGCAGCTTAGCCCCAGGGGGCGGGGGCAATGAGCAGTTCTTC
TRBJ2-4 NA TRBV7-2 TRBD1 CASSPDRGLAKNIQYF TGTGCCAGCAGCCCCGACAGGGGCCTAGCCAAAAACATTCAGTACTTC
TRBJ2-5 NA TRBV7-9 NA CASSQPRGADKETQYF TGTGCCAGCAGCCAACCCCGTGGGGCGGATAAAGAGACCCAGTACTTC
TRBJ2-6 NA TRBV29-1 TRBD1 CSVEAGGTGANVLTF TGCAGCGTCGAGGCAGGGGGCACTGGGGCCAACGTCCTGACTTTC
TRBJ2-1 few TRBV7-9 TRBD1 CSSSFLTGTGGSEQFF TGTTCCAGCAGCTTCCTCACCGGGACAGGGGGCTCTGAGCAGTTCTTC
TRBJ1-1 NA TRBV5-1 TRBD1 CASSSGTGRSNTEAFF TGCGCCAGCAGCTCCGGGACAGGGAGGTCGAACACTGAAGCTTTCTTT
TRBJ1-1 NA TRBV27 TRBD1 CASSFARGNKNTEAFF TGTGCCAGCAGTTTTGCCAGGGGGAACAAGAACACTGAAGCTTTCTTT
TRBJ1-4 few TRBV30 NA CAWSVRTSGQEKLFF TGTGCCTGGAGTGTACGGACATCAGGCCAGGAAAAACTGTTTTTT
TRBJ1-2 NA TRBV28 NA CASSSDSYGYTF TGTGCCAGCAGTTCGGACAGTTATGGCTACACCTTC
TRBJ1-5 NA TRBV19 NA CASAPDSNQPQHF TGTGCCAGCGCCCCAGATAGCAATCAGCCCCAGCATTTT
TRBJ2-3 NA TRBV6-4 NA CASSDGKTARPDTQYF TGTGCCAGCAGTGATGGGAAGACAGCCCGCCCAGATACGCAGTATTTT
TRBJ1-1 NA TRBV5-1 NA CASSEQGRNTEAFF TGCGCCAGCAGCGAACAGGGTCGGAACACTGAAGCTTTCTTT
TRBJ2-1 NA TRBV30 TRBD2 CAWSPLREGGYNEQFF TGTGCCTGGAGTCCCCTGAGGGAGGGAGGCTACAATGAGCAGTTCTTC
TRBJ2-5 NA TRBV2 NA CASIPDSHGETQYF TGTGCCAGCATTCCCGACAGTCATGGGGAGACCCAGTACTTC